This TCR beta chain appears in the sequencing data of a study of regulatory T cells in long-lasting Graves disease. Study details: Graves' cases, newly diagnosed, had used antithyroid drugs under 3 months.

This clonotype was detected many times. Relying on iRepertoire HTBI primers and Arm-PCR of CDR3 regions, the team built TCR beta libraries. From the multiplex PCR reads, TCRdb called clonotypes with MiXCR, one entry per CDR3 protein. The sample includes about 620,000 distinct CDR3 sequences, around 17% seen only once; the top ten take around a sixth. Time point noted: newly diagnosed GD, antithyroid drugs for less than 3 months. Extracted RNA from PBMCs served as the source of the TCR library. This CDR3 has 14 amino acids. V was pared by 5 bases and J by 14 bases, with 9 bases of the junction left unmatched. Germline-derived CDR1 and CDR2 are SGHAT and FQNNGV. In addition, the sample was reused for a study of T cells in Graves' hyperthyroidism and ophthalmopathy. That paper notes: Diagnosing involved the use of clinical symptoms, serum thyroxine and TRAb, thyroid ultrasound and orbital computed tomography. During a first-round RT-PCR of the TCR CDR3, the HTBI primer set was used.

The sequenced sample was peripheral blood mononuclear cells (PBMCs), obtained at new diagnosis, from a patient treated with antithyroid drugs. This chain uses TRBV11-2 with TRBJ2-1; TRBD2 matches at 13 bases. The clonotype was recovered from a woman in her 30s with Graves disease. CDR3 amino acids: CASSLRTSGSTKFF. CDR3 in DNA: TGTGCCAGCAGCCTCCGGACTAGCGGGAGCACGAAGTTCTTC.